This entry describes one T cell receptor beta chain. Its cognate antigen has yet to be identified. There are no base qualities to consult, and no much larger clone falls within one base. These data originate in a study of shared clonotypes between healthy human individuals (dated by TCRdb to the early 2020s). Looking at the study overall: Three men and a couple of women, aged 18 to 49 years, made up the cohort. For each donor, three plates each were used for CD4 naive and CD4 memory, two plates were used for CD8 naive, and one plate was used for CD8 memory. To estimate repertoire size and how much clonotypes are shared between individuals, the study performed deep sequencing of blood TCR repertoires from roughly five healthy adults. To increase sequencing depth and limit assay-specific biases, TCR repertoire library preparation and sequencing were carried out by different laboratories using diverse techniques. Per donor, leukapheresis produced somewhere between about 0.85 and 10 billion PBMCs.

The investigation overall reported the following: Sharing across several donors was observed for roughly 5.4% of naive CD4, 3% to 3.5% of naive CD8, about 2.3% of memory CD4, and around 0.44% of memory CD8 clonotypes. Compared with non-shared clonotypes, the clonotypes found in all four sorted-subset donors had higher generation probabilities. Even with the large sequencing depth, rarefaction of the sorted-subset datasets indicated that sequencing was incomplete. Pairwise subsampling led to the expectation that sequencing depth would affect the degree of clonotype sharing among donors. The genetic and exposure-history diversity represented was limited by the small number of donors. Larger estimated clonotype richness was generally found for naive subsets than for memory subsets. Sampling was limited to blood, and TCR repertoires in tissue likely differ from TCR repertoires in blood.

Reading from cysteine to phenylalanine, the CDR3 counts 16 amino acids. The sequence is cut down to CDR3 DNA, 48 bases in frame from base 1. The germline V end is reduced by 1 base and the J end by 3 bases; junction bases left unmatched: 8. The germline V gene sets CDR1 to SGHVS and CDR2 to FNYEAQ. TCR CDR3 regions were amplified from genomic DNA by multiplex PCR using the deep immunoSEQ assay. Extracted genomic DNA from each cell subset was spread evenly across all wells of several immunoSEQ 96-well plates, with each plate serving as a replicate. For sorted subsets, about 200 ng genomic DNA, equal to approximately 30,000 T cell genomes, was loaded into each replicate PCR. Purified libraries were quantified with a Qubit 3.0 fluorometer, sized on a Bioanalyzer 2100, and re-quantified with the KAPA Library Quantification kit. Each immunoSEQ 96-well plate was sequenced on its own single-read 150-cycle Illumina NextSeq 550 flow cell. Per the source publication's procedure: The immunoSEQ output contained only junctional sequences without quality scores, so filtering could not match that applied to full-length reads. To assign V/J genes and CDR3, sequences were annotated using PyIR, a Python wrapper for IgBLAST v1.9, with IMGT germline references. Any read was removed if the V/J assignment was weak (E-value above 1e-6), the CDR3 was missing, or the read contained stop codons, out-of-frame junctions, or ambiguous translated residues. V3J clonotypes were defined as sequences sharing the same inferred V gene, J gene, and CDR3 amino acid sequence. To compute the percentage overlap between repertoires, the number of shared unique clonotypes was divided by the size of the smaller repertoire. Repertoire richness was assessed with RTK rarefaction, the Chao1 estimator, and Recon v2.1 estimates of unobserved clonotypes. For all TCRbeta clonotypes obtained by the gDNA method from a few donors, generation probabilities were computed with OLGA. Here the immuneACCESS table is served through TCRdb, limited to in-frame sequences with V and J called. Missing clones are a known gap in these copies; in checked studies unresolved V genes cover under half, and the rest lacks a known reason. That table supplies the V and J calls and clone size; D and trimming were determined from the DNA. In this sample the table shows about 600,000 clones, nearly 97% of which occur a single time. The top ten clonotypes cover roughly 0.1% of the sample.

CD8 naive samples consisted of CD45RO-negative cells that were positively selected for CCR7, yielding a CD45RA+CCR7+ population without TemRA cells. The donors were healthy, HIV-negative adults who had no recently reported acute infections or vaccinations. Only Caucasian adults living in Nashville, Tennessee, USA were represented among the donors. After blood collection by leukapheresis, PBMCs were isolated using Ficoll-Histopaque density gradient centrifugation and then cryopreserved in the vapor phase of liquid nitrogen. Purity and quantity of every magnetically sorted T cell population were checked by analytical flow cytometry. Genomic DNA was isolated from each sorted fraction and quantified by UV absorbance on a Nanodrop 2000c.

The sample taken for sequencing was naive CD8+ T cells sorted from blood. The cell subset or site label, as the study defines it: CD45RA+CCR7+. This sequence uses TRBV7-6 and TRBJ2-7; a stretch of 8 junction bases matches TRBD2. The sequence came from a woman under 40 in good health. The sequenced DNA: TGTGCCAGCAGCTTAGAAGCGGGGGAGCTGGTCTACGAGCAGTACTTC. It encodes CASSLEAGELVYEQYF. The full variable domain, completed from the reference TRBV7-6 and TRBJ2-7 proteins outside the CDR3, reads GAGVSQSPRYKVTKRGQDVALRCDPISGHVSLYWYRQALGQGPEFLTYFNYEAQQDKSGLPNDRFSAERPEGSISTLTIQRTEQRDSAMYRCASSLEAGELVYEQYFGPGTRLTVT.